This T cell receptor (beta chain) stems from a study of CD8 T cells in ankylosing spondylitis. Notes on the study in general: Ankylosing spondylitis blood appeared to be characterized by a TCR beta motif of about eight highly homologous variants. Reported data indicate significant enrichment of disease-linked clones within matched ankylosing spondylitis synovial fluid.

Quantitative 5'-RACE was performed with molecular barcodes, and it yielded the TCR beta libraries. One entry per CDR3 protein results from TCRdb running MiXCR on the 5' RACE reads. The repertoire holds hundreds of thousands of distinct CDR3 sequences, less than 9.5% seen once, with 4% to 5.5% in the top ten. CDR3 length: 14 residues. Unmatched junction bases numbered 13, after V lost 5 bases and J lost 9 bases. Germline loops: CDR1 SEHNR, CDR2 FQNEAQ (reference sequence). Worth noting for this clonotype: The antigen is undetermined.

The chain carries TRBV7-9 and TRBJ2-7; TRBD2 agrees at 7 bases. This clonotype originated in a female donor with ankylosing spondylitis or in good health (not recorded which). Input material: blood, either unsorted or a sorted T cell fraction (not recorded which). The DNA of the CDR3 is TGTGCCAGCAGCCCTCGTCGGACTAGTTCGTGGCAGTACTTC. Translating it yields CASSPRRTSSWQYF.